Presented here are 17 T cell receptor beta chains from one specimen sequenced in a study of cytomegalovirus exposure and HLA in healthy donors. PCR used 60 Vbeta primers and 13 Jbeta primers. Here immunoSEQ multiplex PCR was the method, and the copy in TCRdb shows in-frame clones only, minus some. Among about 130,000 clones listed, approximately 74% were seen once. Sequencing was carried out using PBMCs. All receptors come from a male donor in good health and CMV-seronegative.

V usage is TRBV29-1 and J usage is TRBJ2-5, with TRBD2 matching over 11 bases. The end of the DNA fits TRBJ2-7 better, so the J call may be wrong. Germline V gene lookup returns CDR1 SQVTM and CDR2 ANQGSEA. This CDR3 region has 15 residues. CDR3 protein: CSVLAGGGSLYEQYF. CDR3 nucleotide sequence: TGCAGCGTTTTAGCGGGAGGGGGGAGTCTCTACGAGCAGTACTTC.

The chain recombines TRBV4-2 with TRBJ2-1, with 9 positions matching TRBD2. There are 15 residues in the CDR3. Germline lookup yields CDR1 LGHNA and CDR2 YNFKEQ. V lost 0 bases and J lost 11; bases outside the gene matches: 8. The CDR3 loop is CASSQEGSGGYQQFF. CDR3 nucleotide sequence: TGTGCCAGCAGCCAAGAAGGCAGCGGGGGGTATCAGCAGTTCTTC.

The CDR3 DNA is TGTGCCAGTAGGTTGACAGCTGTCGGATATGGCTACACCTTC. It is translated as CASRLTAVGYGYTF. This rearrangement joins TRBV19 to TRBJ1-2, with D perhaps TRBD1 (5 bases). The CDR3 contains 14 residues. With 6 bases removed from V and 5 bases from J, the gap between germline ends came to 16 bases. CDR1 LNHDA and CDR2 SQIVND come from the germline V gene (reference sequence).

The V call is TRBV4-2, the J call TRBJ2-3; 9 bases map to TRBD2. The V gene's germline CDR1 is LGHNA and CDR2 YNFKEQ. CDR3 length: 14 residues. J was trimmed by 4 bases and V by 5 bases; bases with no gene match: 4. The CDR3 is CASSAGGGADTQYF. DNA of the CDR3: TGTGCCAGCAGCGCGGGGGGGGGCGCAGATACGCAGTATTTT.

V is TRBV2 and J is TRBJ1-1; TRBD1 agrees at 8 bases. V was clipped by 6 bases and J by 1 base; unmatched bases: 4. The germline CDR1 and CDR2 sequences are SNHLY and FYNNEI. The CDR3 length is 14 residues. CDR3 residues: CASSAGTGNTEAFF. Written as DNA, the CDR3 is TGTGCCAGCAGCGCCGGGACAGGGAACACTGAAGCTTTCTTT.

There are a few counts of this clone. CDR3 in amino acids: CASSIVPGGQPQHF. In DNA form, the CDR3 reads TGTGCCAGTAGTATAGTCCCCGGCGGTCAGCCCCAGCATTTT. The chain links TRBV19 to TRBJ1-5; the D is unclear. Germline values: CDR1 LNHDA, CDR2 SQIVND (reference sequence). This CDR3 region has 14 residues. Between the trimmed V and J ends, which lost 1 base and 6 bases, there was a span of 10 bases.

The chain uses TRBV6-6 and TRBJ2-5; possibly TRBD1 for D (5 bases). V was pared by 5 bases and J by 5 bases, with 12 bases between. Germline CDR1 and CDR2: MNHNY and SVGAGI (reference sequence). There are 13 residues in the CDR3. This CDR3 reads CASSLSGHETQYF. The CDR3 DNA follows: TGTGCCAGCAGTCTATCAGGGCATGAGACCCAGTACTTC.

CDR3 bases: TGTGCCAGCAGTTCCCCATGGACAGGGGCTTACGAGCAGTACTTC. Amino acids: CASSSPWTGAYEQYF. This sequence joins TRBV28 and TRBJ2-7, with 9 bases lining up with TRBD1. Germline assignment: CDR1 MDHEN and CDR2 SYDVKM. After removal of 4 bases from V and 4 bases from J, the junction contained 8 bases not matched to a gene. The CDR3 extends over 15 amino acids.

This clone was detected a few times. The chain has TRBV5-6 and TRBJ1-1, with D maybe TRBD1 (5 bases). The CDR3 contains 13 residues. In germline, CDR1 is SGHDT, CDR2 YYEEEE. V lost 2 bases and J 4 bases, leaving 9 bases between the germline ends. CDR3 bases: TGTGCCAGCAGCTTTTTCAGGGCCACTGAAGCTTTCTTT. This encodes CASSFFRATEAFF.

This clone has more than one count but fewer than ten. The genes are TRBV6-6 and TRBJ2-5, with TRBD1 identical over 9 bases. CDR1 is MNHNY and CDR2 is SVGAGI in the germline V gene (reference sequence). This CDR3 contains 14 residues. The V gene end was trimmed by 6 bases and the J gene end by 4 bases; junction bases not matched to a gene: 6. The CDR3 DNA is TGTGCCAGCAGAATCCCGGGACAGGGAGAGACCCAGTACTTC. Its protein is CASRIPGQGETQYF.

Points on this clone: A junction end diverges from the germline sequence, so it may reflect a read error. The J gene is TRBJ2-7, the V gene TRBV7-9; 7 nucleotides agree with TRBD1. The CDR3 contains 15 residues. Germline CDR1 reads SEHNR; CDR2 reads FQNEAQ (reference sequence). The CDR3: CSSSLPGTASIEQYF. CDR3 coding DNA: TGTTCCAGCAGCCTCCCCGGGACAGCCTCGATCGAGCAGTACTTC.

The genes are TRBV7-3 and TRBJ2-1; 10 positions match TRBD2. The CDR3 consists of 15 residues. Germline CDR1 reads SGHTA; CDR2 reads FQGTGA. The ends lost 5 bases at V and 10 bases at J; junction bases unmatched: 11. The CDR3 is CASSPPLAGASEQFF. In nucleotides, the CDR3 is TGTGCCAGCAGCCCCCCGCTAGCGGGGGCGTCGGAGCAGTTCTTC.

This clone was counted once. The chain links TRBV5-1 to TRBJ2-3; possibly TRBD1 for D (5 bases). Trimming shortened V by 0 bases and J by 0 bases, and 11 bases separated the two germline ends. The CDR3 extends over 16 amino acids. In germline, CDR1 is SGHRS, CDR2 YFSETQ. CDR3 nucleotide sequence: TGCGCCAGCAGCTTGGGACAGTCTTCTAGCACAGATACGCAGTATTTT. Encoded protein: CASSLGQSSSTDTQYF. The full variable domain, in which reference TRBV5-1 and TRBJ2-3 provide the parts outside the CDR3, is KAGVTQTPRYLIKTRGQQVTLSCSPISGHRSVSWYQQTPGQGLQFLFEYFSETQRNKGNFPGRFSGRQFSNSRSEMNVSTLELGDSALYLCASSLGQSSSTDTQYFGPGTRLTVL.

The chain links TRBV5-5 to TRBJ2-7; 13 positions match TRBD2. In germline, CDR1 is SGHKS, CDR2 YYEKEE (reference sequence). The CDR3 loop spans 18 amino acids. The V and J ends lost 3 bases and 5 bases, in that order; junction bases with no gene match: 14. The CDR3 coding sequence is TGTGCCAGCAGCTCCCGGCAGGGCGGACTAGCGGGAGTCCACGAGCAGTACTTC. The encoded protein is CASSSRQGGLAGVHEQYF. Using reference TRBV5-5 and TRBJ2-7 for the parts outside the CDR3, the full variable domain is DAGVTQSPTHLIKTRGQQVTLRCSPISGHKSVSWYQQVLGQGPQFIFQYYEKEERGRGNFPDRFSARQFPNYSSELNVNALLLGDSALYLCASSSRQGGLAGVHEQYFGPGTRLTVT.

This chain joins TRBV5-5 and TRBJ1-5, with no clear D. Trimming shortened V by 7 bases and J by 3 bases, and 14 bases separated the two germline ends. The CDR3 extends over 14 amino acids. Germline CDR1 reads SGHKS; CDR2 reads YYEKEE (reference sequence). Here the CDR3 DNA reads TGTGCCAGCCAATCGGTTATGAACAATCAGCCCCAGCATTTT. It is translated as CASQSVMNNQPQHF.

The gene calls are TRBV19 and TRBJ1-1; 7 bases map to TRBD1. V lost 4 bases to trimming and J lost 4 bases; unmatched junction nucleotides: 9. Per the germline V gene, CDR1 is LNHDA and CDR2 is SQIVND (reference sequence). CDR3 length equals 15 residues. The CDR3 reads CASSNTGAGSTEAFF. The CDR3 nucleotides are TGTGCCAGTAGTAACACAGGGGCTGGGAGCACTGAAGCTTTCTTT.

V is TRBV30 and J is TRBJ2-3, with D perhaps matching TRBD2 (6 bases). The CDR3 runs 15 residues. Trimming left V 0 bases short and J 2 bases short, with 12 bases between. CDR1 GTSNPN and CDR2 SVGIG come from the germline V gene (reference sequence). The CDR3, as DNA: TGTGCCTGGAGTGTTAAGGGACTGGACACAGATACGCAGTATTTT. It specifies CAWSVKGLDTDTQYF. The variable domain in full, with the rest retrieved from reference TRBV30 and TRBJ2-3, is SQTIHQWPATLVQPVGSPLSLECTVEGTSNPNLYWYRQAAGRGLQLLFYSVGIGQISSEVPQNLSASRPQDRQFILSSKKLLLSDSGFYLCAWSVKGLDTDTQYFGPGTRLTVL.